This T cell receptor beta chain emerged from a study of T cells after yellow fever vaccination. Points from the study as a whole: Post-booster repertoires contained most primary-vaccination clones again (roughly 96% CD4, less than 90% CD8). A faster peak, day 5 versus 15, was reached by the weaker secondary response.

CDR1 is DFQATT, CDR2 SNEGSKA, per germline (reference sequence). This CDR3 has 14 amino acids. Trimming stripped 0 bases from V and 5 bases from J, with 10 bases between. This clonotype occurred a few times. Its specificity is not known. Template-switching 5'RACE yielded the TCR cDNA; a universal primer site and UMIs were added in the process. TCRdb analysed the 5' RACE reads with MiXCR anew, one entry per CDR3 protein. The sample shows approximately 510,000 distinct CDR3 sequences, 20% to 25% of them seen only once. The source was PBMCs, collected roughly 20 days after the first yellow fever vaccination. This clonotype was sampled from a man between 18 and 29 years old who received the YFV17D yellow fever vaccine. V usage is TRBV20-1 and J usage is TRBJ1-4; D not resolved. CDR3 amino acids: CSARDPGWNEKLFF. CDR3 bases: TGCAGTGCTAGAGACCCGGGATGGAATGAAAAACTGTTTTTT.